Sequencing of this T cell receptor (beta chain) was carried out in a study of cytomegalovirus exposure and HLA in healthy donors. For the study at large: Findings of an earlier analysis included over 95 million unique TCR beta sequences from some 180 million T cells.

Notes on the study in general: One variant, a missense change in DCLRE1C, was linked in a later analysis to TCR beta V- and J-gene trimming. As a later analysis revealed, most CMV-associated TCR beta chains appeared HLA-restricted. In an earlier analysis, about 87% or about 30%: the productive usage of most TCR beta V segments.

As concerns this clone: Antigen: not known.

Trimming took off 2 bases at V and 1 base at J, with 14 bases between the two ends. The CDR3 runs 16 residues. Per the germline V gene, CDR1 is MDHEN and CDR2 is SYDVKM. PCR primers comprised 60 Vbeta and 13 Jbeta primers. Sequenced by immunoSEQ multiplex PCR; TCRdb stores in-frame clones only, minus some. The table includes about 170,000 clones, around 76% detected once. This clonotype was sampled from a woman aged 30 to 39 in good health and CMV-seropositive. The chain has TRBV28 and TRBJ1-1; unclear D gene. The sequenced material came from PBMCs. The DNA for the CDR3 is TGTGCCAGCAGTTTAAGCCCCATGGTTAGGAACACTGAAGCTTTCTTT. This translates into CASSLSPMVRNTEAFF.